This T cell receptor (beta chain) was documented in a study of T cells in Graves' hyperthyroidism and ophthalmopathy. Study-level information: Peripheral blood sampling occurred at initial diagnosis, before any treatment.

General observations from the study: Blood also carried most thyroid clonotypes expanded above 0.001.

The CDR3 regions of TCR beta were amplified from RNA transcripts. When the TCR CDR3 underwent first-round RT-PCR, the HTBI primer set was used. TCRdb ran MiXCR on the multiplex PCR reads and lists one entry per CDR3 protein. The sample shows about 180,000 distinct CDR3 sequences, approximately 17% of them seen only once. CDR3 length equals 15 residues. With 6 bases removed from V and 2 bases from J, the gap between germline ends came to 13 bases. Germline V gene sequence: CDR1 MNHEY, CDR2 SMNVEV (reference sequence). This clonotype was detected ten times or more. Its antigen is currently unknown. Lactation, pregnancy, other autoimmune disease or uncontrolled infection excluded patients.

The chain carries TRBV27 and TRBJ1-4; the D is unclear. The TCR originated in a woman between 50 and 59 years old with Graves' hyperthyroidism. The sample taken for sequencing was blood. CDR3: CASSSLVETNEKLFF. The CDR3 DNA follows: TGTGCCAGCAGCTCCCTGGTAGAGACTAATGAAAAACTGTTTTTT.